One sample yielded the 4 T cell receptor beta chains listed below, sequenced in a study of CD8 T cells in Susac syndrome. An input of about 0.5 to 1 ug of RNA was subjected to reverse transcription using random hexamers. TCRdb passed the immunoSEQ multiplex PCR reads through MiXCR, listing each CDR3 protein once. The sample shows roughly 84,000 distinct CDR3 sequences, roughly 96% of them seen only once. The sample taken for sequencing was CD8+ T cells from PBMCs. Source of these receptors: a human donor with Susac syndrome.

This chain joins TRBV5-5 and TRBJ2-6; 9 positions agree with TRBD2. Germline loops: CDR1 SGHKS, CDR2 YYEKEE (reference sequence). The junction had 13 bases not matched to a gene; V was cut back by 2 bases and J by 7 bases. There are 18 residues in the CDR3. CDR3 bases: TGTGCCAGCAGCTTATACCGAGCGGGAGGCGGTGGCGCCAACGTCCTGACTTTC. It specifies CASSLYRAGGGGANVLTF.

The rearrangement links TRBV27 to TRBJ1-2, with 7 bases aligning to TRBD1. The CDR3 has 14 residues. V lost 10 bases, J lost 7 bases, and 15 bases stayed unmatched. Germline CDR1 and CDR2: MNHEY and SMNVEV (reference sequence). CDR3 residues: CATGRPDRVSGYTF. The CDR3 nucleotides are TGTGCCACCGGCCGCCCCGACAGGGTCTCTGGCTACACCTTC.

The chain combines TRBV6-2 or TRBV6-3 with TRBJ2-7; D perhaps matches TRBD1 (6 bases). This CDR3 has 14 residues. Trimming removed 6 bases at V and 6 bases at J, with 18 bases between. Germline V gene sequence: CDR1 MNHEY, CDR2 SVGEGT. CDR3 DNA: TGTGCCAGCAGAAACGGAGACAGGCTTGGCGAGCAGTACGTC. Amino acids: CASRNGDRLGEQYV.

This clonotype has a single count. CDR3 sequence: CASSLGGTRGNEQFF. The CDR3 region has the DNA TGTGCCAGCAGTTTGGGGGGGACTAGAGGGAATGAGCAGTTCTTC. The chain recombines TRBV11-2 with TRBJ2-1; 8 nucleotides line up with TRBD2. This CDR3 is 15 amino acids long. Germline assignment: CDR1 SGHAT and CDR2 FQNNGV. Unmatched junction bases numbered 11, after V lost 6 bases and J lost 7 bases.